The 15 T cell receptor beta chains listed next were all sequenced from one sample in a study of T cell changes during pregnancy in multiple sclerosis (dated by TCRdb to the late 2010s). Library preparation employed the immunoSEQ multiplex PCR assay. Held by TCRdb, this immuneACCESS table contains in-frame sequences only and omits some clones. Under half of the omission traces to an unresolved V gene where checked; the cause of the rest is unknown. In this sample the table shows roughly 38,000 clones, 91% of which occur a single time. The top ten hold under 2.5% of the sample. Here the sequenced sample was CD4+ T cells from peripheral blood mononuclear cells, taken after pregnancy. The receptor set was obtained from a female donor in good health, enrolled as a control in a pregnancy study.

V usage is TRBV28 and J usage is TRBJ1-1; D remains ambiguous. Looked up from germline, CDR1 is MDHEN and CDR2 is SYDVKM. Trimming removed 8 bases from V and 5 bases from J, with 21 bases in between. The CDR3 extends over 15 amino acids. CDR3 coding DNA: TGTGCCAGCTCGACCCTTGGACGGGGTGGGACTGAAGCTTTCTTT. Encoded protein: CASSTLGRGGTEAFF. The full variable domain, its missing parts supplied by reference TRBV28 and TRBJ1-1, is DVKVTQSSRYLVKRTGEKVFLECVQDMDHENMFWYRQDPGLGLRLIYFSYDVKMKEKGDIPEGYSVSREKKERFSLILESASTNQTSMYLCASSTLGRGGTEAFFGQGTRLTVV.

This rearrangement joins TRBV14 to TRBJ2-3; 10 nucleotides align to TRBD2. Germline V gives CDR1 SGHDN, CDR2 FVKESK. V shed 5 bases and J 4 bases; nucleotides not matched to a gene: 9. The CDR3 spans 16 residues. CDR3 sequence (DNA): TGTGCCAGCAGCTTTACCCGGACTAGCGGTTCAGATACGCAGTATTTT. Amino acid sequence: CASSFTRTSGSDTQYF.

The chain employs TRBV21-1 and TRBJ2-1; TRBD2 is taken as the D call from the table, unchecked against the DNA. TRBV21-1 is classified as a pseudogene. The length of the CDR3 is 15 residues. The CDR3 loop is CASSKGGIGYNEQFF. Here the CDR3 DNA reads TGTGCCAGCAGCAAGGGTGGTATCGGGTACAATGAGCAGTTCTTC.

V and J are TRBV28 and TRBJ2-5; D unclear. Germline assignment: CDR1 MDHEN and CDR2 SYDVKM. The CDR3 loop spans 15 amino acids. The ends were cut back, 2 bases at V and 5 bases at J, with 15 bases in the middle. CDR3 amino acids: CASSLSVAAGETQYF. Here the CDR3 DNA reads TGTGCCAGCAGTTTAAGTGTGGCTGCCGGGGAGACCCAGTACTTC.

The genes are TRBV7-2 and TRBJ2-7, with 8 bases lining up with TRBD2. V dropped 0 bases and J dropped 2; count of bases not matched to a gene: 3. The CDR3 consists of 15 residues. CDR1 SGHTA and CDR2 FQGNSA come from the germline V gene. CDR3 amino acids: CASSLASGGPYEQYF. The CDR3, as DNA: TGTGCCAGCAGCTTAGCTTCGGGAGGGCCCTACGAGCAGTACTTC. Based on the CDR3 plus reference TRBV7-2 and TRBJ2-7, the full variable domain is GAGVSQSPSNKVTEKGKDVELRCDPISGHTALYWYRQSLGQGLEFLIYFQGNSAPDKSGLPSDRFSAERTGGSVSTLTIQRTQQEDSAVYLCASSLASGGPYEQYFGPGTRLTVT.

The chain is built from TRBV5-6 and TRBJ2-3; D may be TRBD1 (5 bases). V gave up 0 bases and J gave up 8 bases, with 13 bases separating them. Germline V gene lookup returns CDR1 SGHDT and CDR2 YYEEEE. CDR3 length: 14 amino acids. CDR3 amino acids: CASSLGLGRATQYF. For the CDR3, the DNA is TGTGCCAGCAGCTTGGGCCTAGGCAGGGCTACGCAGTATTTT.

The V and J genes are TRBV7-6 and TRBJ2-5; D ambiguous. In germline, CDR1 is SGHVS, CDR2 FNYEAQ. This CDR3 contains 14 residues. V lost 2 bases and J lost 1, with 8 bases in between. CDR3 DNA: TGTGCCAGCAGCTTATTGACATCCCAAGAGACCCAGTACTTC. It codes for CASSLLTSQETQYF.

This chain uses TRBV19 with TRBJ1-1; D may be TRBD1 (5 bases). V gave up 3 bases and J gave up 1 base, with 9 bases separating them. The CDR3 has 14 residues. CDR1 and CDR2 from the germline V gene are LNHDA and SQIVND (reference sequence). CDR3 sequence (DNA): TGTGCCAGTAGTATCAGGGTCCCGAACACTGAAGCTTTCTTT. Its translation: CASSIRVPNTEAFF. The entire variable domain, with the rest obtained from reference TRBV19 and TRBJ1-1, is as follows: DGGITQSPKYLFRKEGQNVTLSCEQNLNHDAMYWYRQDPGQGLRLIYYSQIVNDFQKGDIAEGYSVSREKKESFPLTVTSAQKNPTAFYLCASSIRVPNTEAFFGQGTRLTVV.

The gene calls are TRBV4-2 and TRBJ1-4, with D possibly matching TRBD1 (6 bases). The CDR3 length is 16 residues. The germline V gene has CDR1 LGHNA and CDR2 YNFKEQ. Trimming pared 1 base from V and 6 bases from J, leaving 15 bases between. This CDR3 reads CASSQVWEGDDEKLFF. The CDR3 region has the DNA TGTGCCAGCAGCCAAGTGTGGGAGGGGGACGATGAAAAACTGTTTTTT.

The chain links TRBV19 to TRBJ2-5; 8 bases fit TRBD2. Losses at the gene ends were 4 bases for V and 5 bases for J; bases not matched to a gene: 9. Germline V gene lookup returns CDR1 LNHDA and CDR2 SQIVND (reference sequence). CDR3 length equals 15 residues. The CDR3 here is CASSSGGYRRETQYF. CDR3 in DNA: TGTGCCAGTAGTAGCGGGGGGTACCGCCGGGAGACCCAGTACTTC.

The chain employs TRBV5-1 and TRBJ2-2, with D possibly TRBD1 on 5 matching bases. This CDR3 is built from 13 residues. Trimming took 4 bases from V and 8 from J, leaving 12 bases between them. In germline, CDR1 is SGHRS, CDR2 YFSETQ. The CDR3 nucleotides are TGCGCCAGCAGCGTAGGGGCTGTGGGGGAGCTGTTTTTT. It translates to CASSVGAVGELFF.

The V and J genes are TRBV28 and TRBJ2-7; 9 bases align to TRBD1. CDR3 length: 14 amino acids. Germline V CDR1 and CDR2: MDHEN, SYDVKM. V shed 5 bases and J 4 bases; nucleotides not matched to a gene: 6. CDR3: CASSPGQGPYEQYF. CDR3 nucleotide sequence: TGTGCCAGCAGTCCGGGACAGGGCCCTTACGAGCAGTACTTC.

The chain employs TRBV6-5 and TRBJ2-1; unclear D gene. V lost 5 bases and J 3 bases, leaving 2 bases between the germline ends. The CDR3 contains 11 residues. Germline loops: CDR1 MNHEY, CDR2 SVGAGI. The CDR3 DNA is TGTGCCAGCAGTCTCTACAATGAGCAGTTCTTC. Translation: CASSLYNEQFF.

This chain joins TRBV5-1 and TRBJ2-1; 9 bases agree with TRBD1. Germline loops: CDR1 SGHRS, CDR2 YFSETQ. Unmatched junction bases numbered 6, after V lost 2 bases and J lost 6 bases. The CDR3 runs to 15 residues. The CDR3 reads CASSFPGQGPNEQFF. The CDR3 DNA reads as TGCGCCAGCAGCTTCCCGGGACAGGGCCCCAATGAGCAGTTCTTC.

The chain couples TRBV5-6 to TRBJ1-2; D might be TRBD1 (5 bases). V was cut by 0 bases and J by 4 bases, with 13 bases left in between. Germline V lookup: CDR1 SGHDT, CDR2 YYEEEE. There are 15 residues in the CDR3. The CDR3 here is CASSLGHRTLYGYTF. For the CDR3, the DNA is TGTGCCAGCAGCTTGGGGCACAGGACCCTCTATGGCTACACCTTC.